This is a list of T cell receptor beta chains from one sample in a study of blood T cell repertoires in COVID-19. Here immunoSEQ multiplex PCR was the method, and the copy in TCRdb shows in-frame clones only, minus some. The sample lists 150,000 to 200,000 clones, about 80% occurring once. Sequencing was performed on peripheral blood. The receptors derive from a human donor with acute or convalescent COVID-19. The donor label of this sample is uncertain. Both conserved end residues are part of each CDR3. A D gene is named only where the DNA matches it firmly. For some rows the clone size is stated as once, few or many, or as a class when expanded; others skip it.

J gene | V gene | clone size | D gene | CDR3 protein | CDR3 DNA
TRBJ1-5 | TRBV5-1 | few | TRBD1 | CASSTGADQPQHF | TGCGCCAGCTCGACAGGGGCTGATCAGCCCCAGCATTTT
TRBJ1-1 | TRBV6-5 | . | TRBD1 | CASRVPGGGTEAFF | TGTGCCAGCAGGGTCCCAGGGGGAGGCACTGAAGCTTTCTTT
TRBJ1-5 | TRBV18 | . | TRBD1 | CASSWTGDSGSQPQHF | TGTGCCAGCTCTTGGACAGGGGATTCAGGGAGTCAGCCCCAGCATTTT
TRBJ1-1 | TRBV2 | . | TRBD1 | CASRDRLNTEAFF | TGTGCCAGCAGGGACAGGTTGAACACTGAAGCTTTCTTT
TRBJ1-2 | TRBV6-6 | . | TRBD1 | CASSYGQGRDGYTF | TGTGCCAGCAGTTACGGACAGGGGAGGGATGGCTACACCTTC
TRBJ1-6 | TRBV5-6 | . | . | CASSLVRGTNSPLHF | TGTGCCAGCAGCTTGGTGCGAGGTACGAATTCACCCCTCCACTTT
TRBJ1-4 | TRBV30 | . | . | CAWSVSPANEKLFF | TGTGCCTGGAGTGTATCGCCAGCTAATGAAAAACTGTTTTTT
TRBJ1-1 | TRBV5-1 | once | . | CASSSRGSTEAFF | TGCGCCAGCAGCTCGCGCGGGAGCACTGAAGCTTTCTTT
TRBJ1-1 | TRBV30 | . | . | CAWGDRNTEAFF | TGTGCCTGGGGAGACAGGAACACTGAAGCTTTCTTT
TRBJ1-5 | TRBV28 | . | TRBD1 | CASSQGQVSNQPQHF | TGTGCCAGCAGTCAGGGACAGGTTAGCAATCAGCCCCAGCATTTT
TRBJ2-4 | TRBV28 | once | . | CASSGLTGEDIQYF | TGTGCCAGCAGTGGGTTGACAGGTGAAGACATTCAGTACTTC
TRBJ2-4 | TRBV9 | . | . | CASSDRVGWAKNIQYF | TGTGCCAGCAGCGACAGGGTGGGCTGGGCCAAAAACATTCAGTACTTC
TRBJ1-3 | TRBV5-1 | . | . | CASSLAVPGGNTIYF | TGCGCCAGCAGCTTGGCCGTCCCAGGCGGAAACACCATATATTTT
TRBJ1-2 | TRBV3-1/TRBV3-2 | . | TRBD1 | CASSLIPGQARWDGYTF | TGTGCCAGCAGCCTCATCCCTGGACAGGCACGGTGGGATGGCTACACCTTC